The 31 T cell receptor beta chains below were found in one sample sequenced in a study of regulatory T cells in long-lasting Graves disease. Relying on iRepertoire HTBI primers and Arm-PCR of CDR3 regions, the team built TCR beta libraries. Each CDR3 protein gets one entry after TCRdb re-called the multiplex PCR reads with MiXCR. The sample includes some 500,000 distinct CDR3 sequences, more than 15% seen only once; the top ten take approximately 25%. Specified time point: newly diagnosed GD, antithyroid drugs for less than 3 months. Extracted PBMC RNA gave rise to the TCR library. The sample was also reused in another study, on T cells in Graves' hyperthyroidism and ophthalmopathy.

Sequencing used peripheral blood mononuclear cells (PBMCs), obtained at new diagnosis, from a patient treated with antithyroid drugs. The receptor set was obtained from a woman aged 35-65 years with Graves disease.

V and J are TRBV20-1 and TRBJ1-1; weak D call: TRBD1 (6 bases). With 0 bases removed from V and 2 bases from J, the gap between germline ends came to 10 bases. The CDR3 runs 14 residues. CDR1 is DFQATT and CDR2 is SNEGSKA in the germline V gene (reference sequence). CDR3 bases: TGCAGTGCTAGAGATCAACAGGGTAACACTGAAGCTTTCTTT. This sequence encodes CSARDQQGNTEAFF.

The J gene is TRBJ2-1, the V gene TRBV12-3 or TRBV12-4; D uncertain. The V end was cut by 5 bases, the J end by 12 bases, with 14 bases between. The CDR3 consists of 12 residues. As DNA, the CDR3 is TGTGCCAGCAGTCCCGGTCCCCGAGGGCAGTTCTTC. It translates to CASSPGPRGQFF.

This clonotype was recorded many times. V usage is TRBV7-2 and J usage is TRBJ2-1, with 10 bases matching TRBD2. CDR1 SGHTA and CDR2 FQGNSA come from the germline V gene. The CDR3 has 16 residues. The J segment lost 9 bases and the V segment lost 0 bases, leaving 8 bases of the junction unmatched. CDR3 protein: CASSLATSGVVGEQFF. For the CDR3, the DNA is TGTGCCAGCAGCTTAGCTACTAGCGGGGTGGTGGGTGAGCAGTTCTTC.

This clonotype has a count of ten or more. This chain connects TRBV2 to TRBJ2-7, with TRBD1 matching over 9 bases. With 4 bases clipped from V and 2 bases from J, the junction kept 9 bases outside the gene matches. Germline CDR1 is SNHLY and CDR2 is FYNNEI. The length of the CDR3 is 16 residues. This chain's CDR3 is CASSASRDRAPYEQYF. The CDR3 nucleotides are TGTGCCAGCAGTGCCTCCCGGGACAGGGCACCCTACGAGCAGTACTTC.

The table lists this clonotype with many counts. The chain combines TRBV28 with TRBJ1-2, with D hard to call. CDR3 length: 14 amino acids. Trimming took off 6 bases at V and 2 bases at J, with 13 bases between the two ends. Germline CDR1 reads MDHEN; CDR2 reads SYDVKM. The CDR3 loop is CASSGPGANYGYTF. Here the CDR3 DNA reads TGTGCCAGCAGCGGACCAGGCGCGAACTATGGCTACACCTTC.

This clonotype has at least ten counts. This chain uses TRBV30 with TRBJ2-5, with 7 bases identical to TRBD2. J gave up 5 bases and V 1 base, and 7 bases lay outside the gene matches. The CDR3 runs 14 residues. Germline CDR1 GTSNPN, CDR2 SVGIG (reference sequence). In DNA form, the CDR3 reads TGTGCCTGGAGTGAGCGGGGTGGGGTCGAGACCCAGTACTTC. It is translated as CAWSERGGVETQYF. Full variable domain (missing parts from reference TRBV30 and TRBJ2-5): SQTIHQWPATLVQPVGSPLSLECTVEGTSNPNLYWYRQAAGRGLQLLFYSVGIGQISSEVPQNLSASRPQDRQFILSSKKLLLSDSGFYLCAWSERGGVETQYFGPGTRLLVL.

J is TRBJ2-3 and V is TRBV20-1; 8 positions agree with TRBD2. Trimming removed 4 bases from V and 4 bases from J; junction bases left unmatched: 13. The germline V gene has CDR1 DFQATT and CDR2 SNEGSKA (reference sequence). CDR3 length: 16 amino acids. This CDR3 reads CSAILERGGGPDTQYF. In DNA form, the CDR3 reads TGCAGTGCTATCCTAGAGAGGGGCGGGGGGCCAGATACGCAGTATTTT.

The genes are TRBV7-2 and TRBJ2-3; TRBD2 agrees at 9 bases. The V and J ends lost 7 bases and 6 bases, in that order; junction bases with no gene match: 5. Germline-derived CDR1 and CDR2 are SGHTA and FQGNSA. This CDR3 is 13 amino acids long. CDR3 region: CASKRGDSDTQYF. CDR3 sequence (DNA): TGTGCCAGCAAGCGGGGGGATTCTGATACGCAGTATTTT.

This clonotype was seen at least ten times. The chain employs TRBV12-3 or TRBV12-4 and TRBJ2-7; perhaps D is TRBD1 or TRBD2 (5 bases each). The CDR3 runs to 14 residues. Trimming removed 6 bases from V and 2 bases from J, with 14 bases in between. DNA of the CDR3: TGTGCCAGCAGCCACTCAGGGACGACCTACGAGCAGTACTTC. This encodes CASSHSGTTYEQYF.

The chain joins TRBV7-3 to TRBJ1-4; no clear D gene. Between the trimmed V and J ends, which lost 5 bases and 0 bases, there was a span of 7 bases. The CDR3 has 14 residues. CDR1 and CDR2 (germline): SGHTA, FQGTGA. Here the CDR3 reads CASSLSSTNEKLFF. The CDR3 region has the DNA TGTGCCAGCAGCCTCAGTTCAACTAATGAAAAACTGTTTTTT.

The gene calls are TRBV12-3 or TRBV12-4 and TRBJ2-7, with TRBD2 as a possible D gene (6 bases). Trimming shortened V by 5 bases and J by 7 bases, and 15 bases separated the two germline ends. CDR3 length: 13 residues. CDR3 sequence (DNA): TGTGCCAGCAGTGGTGGGGGGTACAATGAGCAGTACTTC. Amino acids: CASSGGGYNEQYF.

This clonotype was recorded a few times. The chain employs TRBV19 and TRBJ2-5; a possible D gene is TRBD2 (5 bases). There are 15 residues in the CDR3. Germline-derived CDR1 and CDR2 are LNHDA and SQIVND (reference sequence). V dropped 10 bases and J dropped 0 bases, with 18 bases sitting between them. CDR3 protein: CATSGKKRHQETQYF. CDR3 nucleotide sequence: TGTGCCACCTCCGGGAAAAAGAGGCACCAAGAGACCCAGTACTTC.

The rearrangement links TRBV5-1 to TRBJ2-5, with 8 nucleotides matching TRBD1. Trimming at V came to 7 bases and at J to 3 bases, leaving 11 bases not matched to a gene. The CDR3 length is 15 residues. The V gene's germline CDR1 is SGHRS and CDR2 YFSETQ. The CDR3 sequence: CASSRQGRAEETQYF. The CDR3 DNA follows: TGCGCCAGCTCCCGACAGGGGCGGGCGGAAGAGACCCAGTACTTC.

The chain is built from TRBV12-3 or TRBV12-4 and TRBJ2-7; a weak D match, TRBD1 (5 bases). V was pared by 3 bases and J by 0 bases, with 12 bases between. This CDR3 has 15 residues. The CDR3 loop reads CASSLSQGPSYEQYF. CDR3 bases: TGTGCCAGCAGTTTGTCCCAGGGCCCCTCCTACGAGCAGTACTTC.

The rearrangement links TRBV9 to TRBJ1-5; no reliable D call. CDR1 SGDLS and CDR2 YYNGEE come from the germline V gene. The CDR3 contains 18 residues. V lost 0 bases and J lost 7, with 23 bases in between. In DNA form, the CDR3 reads TGTGCCAGCAGCGTAGGAGCGCTTACAATTTGGCCCCGGCAGCCCCAGCATTTT. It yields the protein CASSVGALTIWPRQPQHF.

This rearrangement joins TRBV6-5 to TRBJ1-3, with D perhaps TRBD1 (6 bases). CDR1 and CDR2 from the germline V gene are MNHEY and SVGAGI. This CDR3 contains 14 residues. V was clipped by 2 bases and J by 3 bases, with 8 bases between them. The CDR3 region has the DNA TGTGCCAGCAGTTACGAGACAGGTGGAAACACCATATATTTT. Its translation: CASSYETGGNTIYF.

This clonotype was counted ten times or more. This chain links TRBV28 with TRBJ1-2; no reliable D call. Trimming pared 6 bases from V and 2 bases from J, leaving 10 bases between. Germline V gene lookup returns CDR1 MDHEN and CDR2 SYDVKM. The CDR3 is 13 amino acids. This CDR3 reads CASSFPPNYGYTF. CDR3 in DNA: TGTGCCAGCAGCTTTCCCCCAAACTATGGCTACACCTTC.

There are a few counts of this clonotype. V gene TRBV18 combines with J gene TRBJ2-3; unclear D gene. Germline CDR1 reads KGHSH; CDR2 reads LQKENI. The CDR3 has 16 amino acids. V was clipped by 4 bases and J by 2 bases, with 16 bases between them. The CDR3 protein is CASSQWVLRATDTQYF. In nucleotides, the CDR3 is TGTGCCAGCTCACAATGGGTCCTAAGGGCCACAGATACGCAGTATTTT.

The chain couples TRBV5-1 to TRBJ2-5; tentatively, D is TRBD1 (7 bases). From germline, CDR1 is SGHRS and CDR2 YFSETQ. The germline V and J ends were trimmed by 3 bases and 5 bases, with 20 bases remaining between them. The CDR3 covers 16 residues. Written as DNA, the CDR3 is TGCGCCAGCAGCTCTTCGGGACAGCCCGCGGGGGAGACCCAGTACTTC. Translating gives CASSSSGQPAGETQYF.

CDR3 bases: TGTGCCAGCAGCTTAAAGGGGGCCGAGTATGGCTACACCTTC. Protein sequence: CASSLKGAEYGYTF. The rearrangement links TRBV5-4 to TRBJ1-2; TRBD1 matches 7 bases. This CDR3 has 14 amino acids. Germline V gene lookup returns CDR1 SGHNT and CDR2 YYREEE (reference sequence). V was pared by 2 bases and J by 5 bases, with 6 bases of the junction left unmatched.

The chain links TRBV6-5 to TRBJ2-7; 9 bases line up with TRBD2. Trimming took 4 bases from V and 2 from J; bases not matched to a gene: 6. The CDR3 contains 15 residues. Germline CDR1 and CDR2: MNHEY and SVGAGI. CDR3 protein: CASSSSAGGTYEQYF. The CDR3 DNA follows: TGTGCCAGCAGTTCATCAGCGGGGGGCACCTACGAGCAGTACTTC.

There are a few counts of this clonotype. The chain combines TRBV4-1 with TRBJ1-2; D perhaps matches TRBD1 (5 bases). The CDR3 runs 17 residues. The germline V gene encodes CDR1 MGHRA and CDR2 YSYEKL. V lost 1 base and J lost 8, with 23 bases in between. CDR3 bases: TGCGCCAGCAGCCAAGTAATGTCTCAGGGATTCGGAGGCGGCTACACCTTC. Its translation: CASSQVMSQGFGGGYTF.

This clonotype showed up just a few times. CDR3 residues: CASSLVGTGQGYTF. The CDR3 coding sequence is TGCGCCAGCAGCTTGGTTGGGACAGGGCAAGGCTACACCTTC. The rearrangement links TRBV5-1 to TRBJ1-2; the match to TRBD1 covers 9 bases. V lost 0 bases, J lost 8 bases, and 5 bases stayed unmatched. Germline V CDR1 and CDR2: SGHRS, YFSETQ. The CDR3 runs to 14 residues.

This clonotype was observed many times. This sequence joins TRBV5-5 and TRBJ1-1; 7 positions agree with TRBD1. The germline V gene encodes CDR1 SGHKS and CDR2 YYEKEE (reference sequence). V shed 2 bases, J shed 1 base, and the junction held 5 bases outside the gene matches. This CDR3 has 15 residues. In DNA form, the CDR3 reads TGTGCCAGCAGCTTACAGACAGGGAAGAACACTGAAGCTTTCTTT. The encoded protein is CASSLQTGKNTEAFF.

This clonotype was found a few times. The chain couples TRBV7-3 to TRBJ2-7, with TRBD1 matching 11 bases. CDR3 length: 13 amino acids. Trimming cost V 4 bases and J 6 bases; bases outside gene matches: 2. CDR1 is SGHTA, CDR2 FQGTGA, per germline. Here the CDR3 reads CASSSDRGLEQYF. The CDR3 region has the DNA TGTGCCAGCAGCTCGGACAGGGGGCTCGAGCAGTACTTC.

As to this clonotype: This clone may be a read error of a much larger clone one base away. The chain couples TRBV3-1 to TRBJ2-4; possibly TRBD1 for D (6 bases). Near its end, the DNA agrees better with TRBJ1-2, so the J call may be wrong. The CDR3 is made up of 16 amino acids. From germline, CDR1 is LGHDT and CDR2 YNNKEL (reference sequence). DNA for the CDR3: TGTGCCAGCAGCCAAGTTATCGGGACATGGGGCTATGGCTACACCTTC. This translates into CASSQVIGTWGYGYTF.

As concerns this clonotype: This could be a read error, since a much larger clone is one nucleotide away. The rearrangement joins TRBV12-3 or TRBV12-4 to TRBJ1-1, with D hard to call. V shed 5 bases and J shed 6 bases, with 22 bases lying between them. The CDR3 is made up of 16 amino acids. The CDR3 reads CASSENFQPRVSEAFF. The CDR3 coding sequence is TGTGCCAGCAGTGAAAATTTCCAACCTCGGGTCTCTGAAGCTTTCTTT.

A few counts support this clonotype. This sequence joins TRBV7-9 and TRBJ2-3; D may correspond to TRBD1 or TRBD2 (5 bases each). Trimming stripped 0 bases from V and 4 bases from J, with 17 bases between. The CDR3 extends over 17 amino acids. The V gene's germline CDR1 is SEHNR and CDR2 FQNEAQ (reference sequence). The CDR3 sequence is CASSLAVGTPAADTQYF. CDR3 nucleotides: TGTGCCAGCAGCTTAGCTGTGGGGACCCCTGCCGCAGATACGCAGTATTTT.

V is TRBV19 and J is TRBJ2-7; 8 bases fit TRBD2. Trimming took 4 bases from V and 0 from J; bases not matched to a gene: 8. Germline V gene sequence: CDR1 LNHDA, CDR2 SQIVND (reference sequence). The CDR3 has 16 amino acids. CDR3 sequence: CASSRSTSGLSYEQYF. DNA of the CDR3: TGTGCCAGTAGTAGGTCTACTAGCGGACTCTCCTACGAGCAGTACTTC.

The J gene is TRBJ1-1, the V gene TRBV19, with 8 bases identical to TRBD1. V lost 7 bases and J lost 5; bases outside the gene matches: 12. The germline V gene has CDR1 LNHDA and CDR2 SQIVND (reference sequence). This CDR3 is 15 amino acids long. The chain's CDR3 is CASMVRDRRGTEAFF. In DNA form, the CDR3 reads TGTGCCAGTATGGTCCGGGACAGGAGAGGAACTGAAGCTTTCTTT. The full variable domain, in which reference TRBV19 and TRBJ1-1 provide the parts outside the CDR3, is DGGITQSPKYLFRKEGQNVTLSCEQNLNHDAMYWYRQDPGQGLRLIYYSQIVNDFQKGDIAEGYSVSREKKESFPLTVTSAQKNPTAFYLCASMVRDRRGTEAFFGQGTRLTVV.

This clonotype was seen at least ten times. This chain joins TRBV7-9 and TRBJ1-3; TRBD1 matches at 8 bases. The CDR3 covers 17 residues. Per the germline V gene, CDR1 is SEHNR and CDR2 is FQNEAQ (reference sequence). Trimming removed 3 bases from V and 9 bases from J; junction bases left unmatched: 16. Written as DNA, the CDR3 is TGTGCCAGCAGCTTCCAGGGGGCGGCCTTCCCCCGGAGCACCATATATTTT. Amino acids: CASSFQGAAFPRSTIYF.